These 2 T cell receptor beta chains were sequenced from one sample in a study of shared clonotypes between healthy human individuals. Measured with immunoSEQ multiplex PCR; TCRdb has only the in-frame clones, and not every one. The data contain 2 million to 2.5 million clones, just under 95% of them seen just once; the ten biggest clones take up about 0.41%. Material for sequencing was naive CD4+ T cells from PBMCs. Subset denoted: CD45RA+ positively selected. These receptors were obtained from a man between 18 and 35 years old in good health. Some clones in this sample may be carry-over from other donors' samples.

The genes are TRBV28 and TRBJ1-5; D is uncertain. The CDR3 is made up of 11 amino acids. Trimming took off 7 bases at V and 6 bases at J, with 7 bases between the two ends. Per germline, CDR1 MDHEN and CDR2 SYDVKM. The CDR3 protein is CASIGSQPQHF. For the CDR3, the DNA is TGTGCCAGCATTGGGAGTCAGCCCCAGCATTTT.

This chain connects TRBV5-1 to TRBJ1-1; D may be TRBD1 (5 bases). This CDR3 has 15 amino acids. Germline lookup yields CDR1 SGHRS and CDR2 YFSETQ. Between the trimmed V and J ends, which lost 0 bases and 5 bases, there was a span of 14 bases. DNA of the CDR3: TGCGCCAGCAGCTTGGAAATATCAGGGTTTACTGAAGCTTTCTTT. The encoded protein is CASSLEISGFTEAFF.